One sample yielded the 5 T cell receptor beta chains listed below, sequenced in a study of blood T cell repertoires in COVID-19. Generated by immunoSEQ multiplex PCR, the TCRdb table keeps only in-frame clones and is missing some. The table records some 170,000 clones, about 90% of them present only once. Sequenced input: PBMCs or T cells enriched from blood (not recorded which). The receptors come from a human donor with acute COVID-19. The donor label of this sample is uncertain.

The chain recombines TRBV14 with TRBJ2-6; 10 nucleotides match TRBD1. The CDR3 loop spans 18 amino acids. V gave up 4 bases and J gave up 2 bases; unmatched junction bases: 8. Germline CDR1 and CDR2: SGHDN and FVKESK. This chain's CDR3 is CASSPRDRGAPGANVLTF. CDR3 bases: TGTGCCAGCAGCCCCCGGGACAGGGGCGCCCCTGGGGCCAACGTCCTGACTTTC.

The V gene is TRBV4-1, the J gene TRBJ2-4; tentative D call: TRBD1 (8 bases). Trimming removed 0 bases at V and 4 bases at J, with 25 bases between. The CDR3 loop spans 20 amino acids. Germline V gene sequence: CDR1 MGHRA, CDR2 YSYEKL. The CDR3 region is CASSQDQGQGSPGGKNIQYF. The CDR3 DNA follows: TGCGCCAGCAGCCAAGATCAAGGACAGGGTTCCCCGGGGGGAAAAAACATTCAGTACTTC.

The chain couples TRBV5-1 to TRBJ1-1, with no clear D. This CDR3 has 11 amino acids. Trimming took off 0 bases at V and 8 bases at J, with 5 bases between the two ends. The germline gives CDR1 SGHRS, CDR2 YFSETQ. The DNA for the CDR3 is TGCGCCAGCAGCTTGGACAAGGAAGCTTTCTTT. It is translated as CASSLDKEAFF.

The CDR3, as DNA: TGCGCCAGCAGCCAAGGTCTGCAGGGGGGGACAGGTCAGCCCCAGCATTTT. Translating gives CASSQGLQGGTGQPQHF. The chain couples TRBV4-1 to TRBJ1-5, with 8 bases identical to TRBD1. Germline V gene sequence: CDR1 MGHRA, CDR2 YSYEKL. The CDR3 contains 17 residues. After removal of 1 base from V and 6 bases from J, the junction contained 11 bases not matched to a gene.

This chain uses TRBV7-9 with TRBJ2-1; D may be TRBD2 (5 bases). CDR3 size: 17 residues. V lost 0 bases and J lost 0, with 12 bases in between. Germline V gene data show CDR1 as SEHNR and CDR2 as FQNEAQ (reference sequence). The CDR3 protein is CASSLAGRRVSYNEQFF. CDR3 DNA sequence: TGTGCCAGCAGCTTAGCTGGGCGGCGGGTCTCCTACAATGAGCAGTTCTTC.